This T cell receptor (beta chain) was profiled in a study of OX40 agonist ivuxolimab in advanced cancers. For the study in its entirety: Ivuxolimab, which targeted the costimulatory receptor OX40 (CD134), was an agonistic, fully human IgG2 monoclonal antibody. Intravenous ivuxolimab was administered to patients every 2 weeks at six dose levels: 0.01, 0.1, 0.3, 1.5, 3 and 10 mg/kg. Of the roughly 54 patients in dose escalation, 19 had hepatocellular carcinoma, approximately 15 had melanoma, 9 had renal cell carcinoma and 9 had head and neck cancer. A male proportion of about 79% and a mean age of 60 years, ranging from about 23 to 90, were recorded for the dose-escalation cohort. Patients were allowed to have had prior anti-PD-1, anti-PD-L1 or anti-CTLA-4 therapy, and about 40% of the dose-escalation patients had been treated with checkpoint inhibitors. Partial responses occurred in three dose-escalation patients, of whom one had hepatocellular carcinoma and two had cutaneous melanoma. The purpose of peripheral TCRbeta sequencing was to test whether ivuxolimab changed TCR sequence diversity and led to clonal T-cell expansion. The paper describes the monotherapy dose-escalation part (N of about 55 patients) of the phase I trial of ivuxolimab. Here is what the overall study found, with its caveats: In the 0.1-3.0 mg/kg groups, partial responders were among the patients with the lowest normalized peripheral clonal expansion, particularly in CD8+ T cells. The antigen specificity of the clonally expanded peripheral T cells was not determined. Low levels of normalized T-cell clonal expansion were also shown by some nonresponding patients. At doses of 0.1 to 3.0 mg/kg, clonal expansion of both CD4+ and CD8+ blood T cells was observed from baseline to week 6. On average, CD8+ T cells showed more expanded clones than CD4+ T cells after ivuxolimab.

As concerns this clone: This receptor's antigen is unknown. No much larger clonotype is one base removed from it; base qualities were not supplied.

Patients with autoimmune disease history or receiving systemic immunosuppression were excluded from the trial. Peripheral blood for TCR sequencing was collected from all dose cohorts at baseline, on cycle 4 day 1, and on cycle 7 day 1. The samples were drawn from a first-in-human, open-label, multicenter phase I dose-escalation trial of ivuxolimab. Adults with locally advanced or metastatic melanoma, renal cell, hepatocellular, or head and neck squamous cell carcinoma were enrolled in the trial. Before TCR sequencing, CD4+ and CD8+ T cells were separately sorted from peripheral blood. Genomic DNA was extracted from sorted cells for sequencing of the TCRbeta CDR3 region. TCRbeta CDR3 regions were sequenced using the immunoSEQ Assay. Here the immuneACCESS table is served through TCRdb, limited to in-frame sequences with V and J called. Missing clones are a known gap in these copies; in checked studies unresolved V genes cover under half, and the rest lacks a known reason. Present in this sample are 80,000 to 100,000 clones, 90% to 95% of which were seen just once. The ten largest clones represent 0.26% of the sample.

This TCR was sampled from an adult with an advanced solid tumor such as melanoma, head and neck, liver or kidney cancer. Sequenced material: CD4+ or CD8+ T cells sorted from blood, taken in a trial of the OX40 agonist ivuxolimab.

The CDR3 protein is CASSLGSSGANVLTF. The DNA reads as follows: TGTGCCAGCAGCTTAGGGAGCTCTGGGGCCAACGTCCTGACTTTC. Recombination linked TRBV7-9 to TRBJ2-6; no D gene can be assigned with confidence. The germline V gene encodes CDR1 SEHNR and CDR2 FQNEAQ (reference sequence). The trim is 1 base for V and 0 bases for J, with a gap of 4 bases between the germline ends. The CDR3 holds 15 amino acids from the cysteine to the phenylalanine. The kept DNA is CDR3 alone, 45 bases in frame from the first base.